This is a list of T cell receptor beta chains from one sample in a study of blood T cell repertoires in COVID-19. Assay used: immunoSEQ multiplex PCR; TCRdb lists only in-frame clones, some missing. The sample includes 140,000 to 150,000 clones, roughly 80% of them seen just once. What was sequenced was peripheral blood. These receptors were obtained from a human donor in a cohort sampled during active COVID-19. Each CDR3 is given with its conserved first and last residue. A D gene is named only where the DNA matches it firmly. Size is omitted from some rows. Given values are once, few, many or a class for expanded clones.

V	size	J	D	DNA	CDR3
TRBV27	NA	TRBJ1-1	TRBD1	TGTGCCAGCAGTCCTCAGCCACCGGGACAGCCCCTGGGGACTGAAGCTTTCTTT	CASSPQPPGQPLGTEAFF
TRBV2	NA	TRBJ2-1	TRBD2	TGTGCCAGCAGTACCGGGACTAGCGGGGGGGCGCATAATGAGCAGTTCTTC	CASSTGTSGGAHNEQFF
TRBV30	NA	TRBJ1-5	NA	TGTGCCTGGAGTGTATGGCGGGCGAATCAGCCCCAGCATTTT	CAWSVWRANQPQHF
TRBV2	NA	TRBJ1-5	TRBD1	TGTGCCAGCCGGATTCGGACAGGGAATCTTCAGCCCCAGCATTTT	CASRIRTGNLQPQHF
TRBV9	few	TRBJ2-1	NA	TGTGCCAGCAGCGTAGGTGGGGGGGCCCTCTCCTACAATGAGCAGTTCTTC	CASSVGGGALSYNEQFF
TRBV3-1/TRBV3-2	once	TRBJ1-2	NA	TGTGCCAGCAGCCAATTGGGCACAGGAATAAGAAACTATGGCTACACCTTC	CASSQLGTGIRNYGYTF
TRBV6-5	NA	TRBJ1-1	NA	TGTGCCAGTCACTACAGGGCTAACACTGAAGCTTTCTTT	CASHYRANTEAFF
TRBV9	NA	TRBJ2-2	NA	TGTGCCAGCAGCGTCAGTCCGGAGAAGCTGTTTTTT	CASSVSPEKLFF
TRBV28	NA	TRBJ2-7	TRBD1	TGTGCCAGCAGTTTCCTCCCGGGACAGGGGCTCGAGCAGTACTTC	CASSFLPGQGLEQYF
TRBV7-2	NA	TRBJ1-3	NA	TGTGCCAGCAGCTCTGTTCCCAGCTCTGGAAACACCATATATTTT	CASSSVPSSGNTIYF
TRBV2	NA	TRBJ1-3	TRBD1	TGTGCCATTACGGACAGGGAGAATGGAAACACCATATATTTT	CAITDRENGNTIYF
TRBV5-5	NA	TRBJ2-2	NA	TGTGCCAGCAGCGTCGCCGGACAGAGCACTAGCGGGGAGCTGTTTTTT	CASSVAGQSTSGELFF
TRBV19	NA	TRBJ2-7	NA	TGTGCCAGTAGTATAAGCGGACAGTCCTACGAGCAGTACTTC	CASSISGQSYEQYF
TRBV4-2	NA	TRBJ2-2	TRBD2	TGTGCCAGCAGCACATGGACTAGTAGGGACGGGGAGCTGTTTTTT	CASSTWTSRDGELFF
TRBV5-1	NA	TRBJ2-2	TRBD1	TGCGCCAGCAGCCGGTATCAGGGGGCAGACACCGGGGAGCTGTTTTTT	CASSRYQGADTGELFF
TRBV2	NA	TRBJ1-5	TRBD1	TGTGCCAGCAAGGACAGGGTCAATCAGCCCCAGCATTTT	CASKDRVNQPQHF
TRBV2	NA	TRBJ2-2	TRBD1	TGTGCCAGCAGCGAGACAGGGCAGAACACCGGGGAGCTGTTTTTT	CASSETGQNTGELFF
TRBV12-3/TRBV12-4	NA	TRBJ2-5	NA	TGTGCCAGCACCTTGGGGGGGGGCGGGACCCAGTACTTC	CASTLGGGGTQYF
TRBV4-2	few	TRBJ2-2	NA	TGTGCCAGCAGCCAAGAGAGCGGAAACACCGGGGAGCTGTTTTTT	CASSQESGNTGELFF
TRBV6-5	NA	TRBJ1-2	NA	TGTGCCAGCAGTTACGCGCAACGCTCTAACTATGGCTACACCTTC	CASSYAQRSNYGYTF
TRBV7-9	NA	TRBJ2-3	TRBD1	TGTGCCAGCAGCTCGCAGGGGGCAGGAGATACGCAGTATTTT	CASSSQGAGDTQYF
TRBV13	NA	TRBJ2-7	NA	TGTGCCAGCAGCCCTAGAGGTAGCGCTTCCTACGAGCAGTACTTC	CASSPRGSASYEQYF
TRBV2	NA	TRBJ2-5	TRBD1	TGTGCCAGCAGTGATTGGACAGGGGAAGAGACCCAGTACTTC	CASSDWTGEETQYF
TRBV2	NA	TRBJ2-3	TRBD2	TGTGCCAGCAGCCCCTTCGGGGGAGGGCCCACAGATACGCAGTATTTT	CASSPFGGGPTDTQYF
TRBV29-1	NA	TRBJ1-1	TRBD1	TGCAGCGTTGAGACAGGGTCGAACACTGAAGCTTTCTTT	CSVETGSNTEAFF
TRBV29-1	NA	TRBJ2-7	TRBD1	TGCAGCGCTCTAGGGGACAGGGGGGGCTACGAGCAGTACTTC	CSALGDRGGYEQYF